This T cell receptor (beta chain) comes out of a study of identical twins. Template switching added a universal primer site, and cDNA bore unique molecular identifiers. TCRdb re-called the 5' RACE reads with MiXCR, one entry per CDR3 protein. This table holds around 100,000 distinct CDR3 sequences, under 7% found once. V lost 5 bases and J 0 bases, leaving 13 bases between the germline ends. The CDR3 contains 15 residues. Germline V gives CDR1 SGHVS, CDR2 FQNEAQ. The chain links TRBV7-8 to TRBJ2-5; D is unresolved. Material for sequencing was memory T cells sorted from blood. The sequence derives from a woman between 50 and 59 years old in good health. CDR3 sequence: CASSIRTVYQETQYF. The CDR3 nucleotides read TGTGCCAGCAGCATTAGAACCGTTTACCAAGAGACCCAGTACTTC.